The T cell receptor beta chain described here comes from a study of shared clonotypes between healthy human individuals. Study-wide points: Estimated richness was generally greater in naive than memory subsets.

The CDR3 loop spans 15 amino acids. Germline V gives CDR1 SGHTA, CDR2 FQGNSA. Trimming cost V 5 bases and J 0 bases; bases outside gene matches: 5. On this clone itself: Its antigen is still unknown.

TCRdb keeps only in-frame clones here, not all; method: immunoSEQ multiplex PCR. Of over a million clones listed, roughly 80% were seen once; the top ten hold 1.4%. The clonotype was recovered from a man aged 18 to 35 in good health. The source material was memory CD4+ T cells sorted from blood. As for subset: CD45RA-negative fraction. The V gene is TRBV7-2, the J gene TRBJ2-7, with 9 nucleotides matching TRBD2. For the CDR3, the DNA is TGTGCCAGCAGCCCTAGCGGGGTAAGCTCCTACGAGCAGTACTTC. Its translation: CASSPSGVSSYEQYF. Looking up the rest from reference TRBV7-2 and TRBJ2-7 gives the full variable domain: GAGVSQSPSNKVTEKGKDVELRCDPISGHTALYWYRQSLGQGLEFLIYFQGNSAPDKSGLPSDRFSAERTGGSVSTLTIQRTQQEDSAVYLCASSPSGVSSYEQYFGPGTRLTVT.